This T cell receptor beta chain appears in the sequencing data of a study of blood T cell repertoires in COVID-19. Turning to the study itself: Some COVID-19 samples were acute and others convalescent; all came from the United States, Italy and Spain.

Per the authors' pipeline: Nucleated cell counts were estimated from reference gene primer amplification. Assay used: immunoSEQ multiplex PCR; TCRdb lists only in-frame clones, some missing. That table is the source of V, J and clone size, and D and trimming were worked out from the DNA. The table shows about 35,000 clones, with about four fifths occurring only once. The germline V and J ends were trimmed by 3 bases and 5 bases, with 17 bases remaining between them. Germline values: CDR1 LGHDT, CDR2 YNNKEL (reference sequence). This CDR3 comprises 15 residues. The sequence came from an elderly man with acute or convalescent COVID-19. This chain uses TRBV3-1 (or the pseudogene TRBV3-2) with TRBJ2-7; D unclear. Sequenced material: peripheral blood. CDR3 residues: CASSHDGGGEHEQYF. The CDR3 DNA follows: TGTGCCAGCAGCCATGATGGCGGTGGAGAGCACGAGCAGTACTTC.